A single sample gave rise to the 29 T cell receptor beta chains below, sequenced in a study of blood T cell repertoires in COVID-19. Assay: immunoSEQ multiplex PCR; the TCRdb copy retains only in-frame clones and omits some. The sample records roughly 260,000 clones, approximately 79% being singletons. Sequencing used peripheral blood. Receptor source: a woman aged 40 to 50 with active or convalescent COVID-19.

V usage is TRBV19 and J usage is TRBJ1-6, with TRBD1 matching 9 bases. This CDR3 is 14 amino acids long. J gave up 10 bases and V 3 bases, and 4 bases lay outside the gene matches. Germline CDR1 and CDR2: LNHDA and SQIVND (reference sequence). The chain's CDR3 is CASSMRTGDSPLHF. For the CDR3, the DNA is TGTGCCAGTAGTATGAGGACAGGGGACTCACCCCTCCACTTT.

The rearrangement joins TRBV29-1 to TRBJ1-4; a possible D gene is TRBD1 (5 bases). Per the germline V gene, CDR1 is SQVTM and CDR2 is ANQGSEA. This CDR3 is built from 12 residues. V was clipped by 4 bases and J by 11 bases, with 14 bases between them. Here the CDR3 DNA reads TGCAGCGTTGGATTCGGTAAGGGGAAACTGTTTTTT. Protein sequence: CSVGFGKGKLFF.

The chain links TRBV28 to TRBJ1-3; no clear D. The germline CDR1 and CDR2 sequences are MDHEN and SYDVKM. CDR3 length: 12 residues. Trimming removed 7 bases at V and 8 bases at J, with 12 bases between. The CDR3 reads CASTINKDTIYF. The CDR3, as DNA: TGTGCCAGCACTATTAATAAAGACACCATATATTTT.

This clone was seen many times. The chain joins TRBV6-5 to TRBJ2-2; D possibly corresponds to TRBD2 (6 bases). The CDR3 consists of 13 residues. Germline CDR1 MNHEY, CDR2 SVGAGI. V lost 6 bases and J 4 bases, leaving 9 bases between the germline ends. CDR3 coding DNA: TGTGCCAGCAGCCGGGGAGGCACCGGGGAGCTGTTTTTT. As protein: CASSRGGTGELFF.

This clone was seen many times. The CDR3 coding sequence is TGCGCCAGCAGCCATCCCGGACTAGCGGGGGCCCCCCCAAACACAGATACGCAGTATTTT. Translating it yields CASSHPGLAGAPPNTDTQYF. The chain uses TRBV4-1 and TRBJ2-3; 13 nucleotides agree with TRBD2. Germline V gene sequence: CDR1 MGHRA, CDR2 YSYEKL. V was pared by 3 bases and J by 2 bases, with 14 bases of the junction left unmatched. The CDR3 is 20 amino acids.

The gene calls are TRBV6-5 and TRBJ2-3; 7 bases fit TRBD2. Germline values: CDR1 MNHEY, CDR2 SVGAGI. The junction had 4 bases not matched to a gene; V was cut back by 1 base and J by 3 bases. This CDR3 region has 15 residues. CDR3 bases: TGTGCCAGCAGTTACTTGGGCGGGGGTACAGATACGCAGTATTTT. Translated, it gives CASSYLGGGTDTQYF.

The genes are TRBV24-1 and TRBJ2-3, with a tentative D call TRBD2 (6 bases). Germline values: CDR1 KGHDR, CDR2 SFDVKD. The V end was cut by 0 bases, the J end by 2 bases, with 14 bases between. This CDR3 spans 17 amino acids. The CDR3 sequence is CATSDLGGTSFTDTQYF. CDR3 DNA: TGTGCCACCAGTGATTTGGGGGGGACTTCTTTCACAGATACGCAGTATTTT.

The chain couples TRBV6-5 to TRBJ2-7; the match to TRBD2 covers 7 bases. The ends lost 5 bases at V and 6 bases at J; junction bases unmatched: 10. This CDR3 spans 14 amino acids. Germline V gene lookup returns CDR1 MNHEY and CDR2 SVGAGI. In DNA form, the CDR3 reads TGTGCCAGCAGTCAAAGCGGGGTCATTAGCGAGCAGTACTTC. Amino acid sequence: CASSQSGVISEQYF.

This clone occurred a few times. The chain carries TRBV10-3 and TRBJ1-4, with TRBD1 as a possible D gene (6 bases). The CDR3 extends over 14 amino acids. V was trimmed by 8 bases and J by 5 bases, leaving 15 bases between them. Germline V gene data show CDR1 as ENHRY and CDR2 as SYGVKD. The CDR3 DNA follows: TGTGCCATCTCTTCCGGGACAAGGAATGAAAAACTGTTTTTT. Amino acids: CAISSGTRNEKLFF.

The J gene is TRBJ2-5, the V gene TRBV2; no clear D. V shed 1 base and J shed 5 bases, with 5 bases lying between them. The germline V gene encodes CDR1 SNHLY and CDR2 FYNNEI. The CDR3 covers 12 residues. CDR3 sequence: CASSEDTETQYF. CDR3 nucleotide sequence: TGTGCCAGCAGTGAAGACACCGAGACCCAGTACTTC.

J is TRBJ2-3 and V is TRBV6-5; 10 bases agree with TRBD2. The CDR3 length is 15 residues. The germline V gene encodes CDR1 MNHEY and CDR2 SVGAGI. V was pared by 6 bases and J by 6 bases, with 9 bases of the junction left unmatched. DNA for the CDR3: TGTGCCAGCAGCCGAGCGGGGGGGAGATCGGATACGCAGTATTTT. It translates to CASSRAGGRSDTQYF.

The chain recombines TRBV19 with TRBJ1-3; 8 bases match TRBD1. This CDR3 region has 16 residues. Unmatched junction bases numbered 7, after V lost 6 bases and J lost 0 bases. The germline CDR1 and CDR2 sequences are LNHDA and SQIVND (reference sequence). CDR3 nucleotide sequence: TGTGCCAGTAGGGCGACAGGGGCCTTCTCTGGAAACACCATATATTTT. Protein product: CASRATGAFSGNTIYF.

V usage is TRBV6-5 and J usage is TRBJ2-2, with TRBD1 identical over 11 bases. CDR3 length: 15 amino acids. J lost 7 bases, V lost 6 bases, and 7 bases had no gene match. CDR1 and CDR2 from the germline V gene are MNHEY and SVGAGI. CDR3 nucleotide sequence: TGTGCCAGCAGCCCGGGACAGGGGGAGGTCGGGGAGCTGTTTTTT. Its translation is CASSPGQGEVGELFF.

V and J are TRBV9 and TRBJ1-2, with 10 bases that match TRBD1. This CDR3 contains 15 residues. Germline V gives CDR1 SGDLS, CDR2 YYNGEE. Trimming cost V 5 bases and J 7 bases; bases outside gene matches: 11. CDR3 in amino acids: CASSPGGTGAFGYTF. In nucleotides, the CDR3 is TGTGCCAGCAGTCCAGGGGGGACAGGGGCTTTTGGCTACACCTTC.

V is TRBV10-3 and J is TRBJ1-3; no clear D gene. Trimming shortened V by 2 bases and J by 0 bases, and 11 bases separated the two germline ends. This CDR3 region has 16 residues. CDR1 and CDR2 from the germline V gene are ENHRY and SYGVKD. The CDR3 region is CAISELVVLSGNTIYF. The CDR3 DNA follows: TGTGCCATCAGTGAGCTAGTAGTTCTCTCTGGAAACACCATATATTTT.

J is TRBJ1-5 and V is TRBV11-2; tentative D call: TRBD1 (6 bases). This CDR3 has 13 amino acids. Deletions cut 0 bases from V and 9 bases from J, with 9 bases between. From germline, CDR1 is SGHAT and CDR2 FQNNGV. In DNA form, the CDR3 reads TGTGCCAGCAGCTTAGAACAGGGCGTGCCCCAGCATTTT. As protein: CASSLEQGVPQHF.

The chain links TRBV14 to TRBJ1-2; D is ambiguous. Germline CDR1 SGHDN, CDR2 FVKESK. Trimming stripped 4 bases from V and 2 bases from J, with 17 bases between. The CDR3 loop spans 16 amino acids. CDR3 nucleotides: TGTGCCAGCAGCCCCTACAGCCACCCGGGGAACTATGGCTACACCTTC. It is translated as CASSPYSHPGNYGYTF.

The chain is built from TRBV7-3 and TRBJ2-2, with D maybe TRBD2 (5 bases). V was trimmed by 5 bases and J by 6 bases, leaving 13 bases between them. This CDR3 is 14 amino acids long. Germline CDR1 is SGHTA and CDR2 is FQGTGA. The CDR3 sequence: CASSTVGESGELFF. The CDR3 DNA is TGTGCCAGCAGCACCGTGGGAGAGTCCGGGGAGCTGTTTTTT. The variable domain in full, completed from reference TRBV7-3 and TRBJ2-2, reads GAGVSQTPSNKVTEKGKYVELRCDPISGHTALYWYRQSLGQGPEFLIYFQGTGAADDSGLPNDRFFAVRPEGSVSTLKIQRTERGDSAVYLCASSTVGESGELFFGEGSRLTVL.

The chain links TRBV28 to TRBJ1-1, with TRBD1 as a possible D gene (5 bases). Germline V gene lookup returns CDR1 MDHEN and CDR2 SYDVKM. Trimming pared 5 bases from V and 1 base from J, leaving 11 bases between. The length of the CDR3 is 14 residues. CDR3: CASSQRTGNTEAFF. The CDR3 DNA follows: TGTGCCAGCAGTCAGCGAACAGGGAACACTGAAGCTTTCTTT.

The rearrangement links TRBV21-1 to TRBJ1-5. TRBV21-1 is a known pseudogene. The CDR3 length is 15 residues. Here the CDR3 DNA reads TGTGCCAGCAGCGACGGGGTAGGGAGCAATCAGCCCCAGCATTTT. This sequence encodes CASSDGVGSNQPQHF.

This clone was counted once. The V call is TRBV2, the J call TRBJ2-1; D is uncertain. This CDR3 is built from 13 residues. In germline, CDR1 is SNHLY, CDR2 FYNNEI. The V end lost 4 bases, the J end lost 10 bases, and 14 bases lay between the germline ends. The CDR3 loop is CASSGLRPGEQFF. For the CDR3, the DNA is TGTGCCAGCAGTGGGCTCCGACCCGGGGAGCAGTTCTTC.

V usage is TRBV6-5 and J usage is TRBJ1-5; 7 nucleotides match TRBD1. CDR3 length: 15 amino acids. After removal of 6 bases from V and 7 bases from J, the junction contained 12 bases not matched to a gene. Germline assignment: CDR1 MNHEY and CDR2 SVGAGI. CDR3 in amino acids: CASRPSGTVKQPQHF. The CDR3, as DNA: TGTGCCAGCAGACCTAGTGGGACAGTCAAACAGCCCCAGCATTTT.

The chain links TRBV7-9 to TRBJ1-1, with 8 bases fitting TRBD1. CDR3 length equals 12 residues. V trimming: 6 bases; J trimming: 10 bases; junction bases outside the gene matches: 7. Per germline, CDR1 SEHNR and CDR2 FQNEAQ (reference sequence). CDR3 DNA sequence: TGTGCCAGCAGTTCTAACGACAGGGGAGCTTTCTTT. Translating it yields CASSSNDRGAFF.

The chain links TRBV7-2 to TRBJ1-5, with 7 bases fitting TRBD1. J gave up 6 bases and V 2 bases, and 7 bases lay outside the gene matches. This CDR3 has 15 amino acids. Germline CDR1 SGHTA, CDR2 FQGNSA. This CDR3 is CASSLMQGGVQPQHF. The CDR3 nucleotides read TGTGCCAGCAGCTTAATGCAGGGGGGTGTTCAGCCCCAGCATTTT.

CDR3 sequence reads: CASSYPDPRSNYGYTF. CDR3 nucleotide sequence: TGTGCCAGCAGTTACCCTGATCCTCGGAGTAACTATGGCTACACCTTC. The rearrangement links TRBV6-2 or TRBV6-3 to TRBJ1-2; D is undetermined. The CDR3 is 16 amino acids. With 2 bases removed from V and 1 base from J, the gap between germline ends came to 14 bases. Per germline, CDR1 MNHEY and CDR2 SVGEGT.

CDR3 nucleotide sequence: TGTGCCAGCAGTCGCCTAACGAACAGCTATAGCAATCAGCCCCAGCATTTT. As protein: CASSRLTNSYSNQPQHF. The chain uses TRBV28 and TRBJ1-5; the D is unclear. The CDR3 runs 17 residues. V was clipped by 5 bases and J by 0 bases, with 17 bases between them. The germline gives CDR1 MDHEN, CDR2 SYDVKM. Using reference TRBV28 and TRBJ1-5 for the parts outside the CDR3, the full variable domain is DVKVTQSSRYLVKRTGEKVFLECVQDMDHENMFWYRQDPGLGLRLIYFSYDVKMKEKGDIPEGYSVSREKKERFSLILESASTNQTSMYLCASSRLTNSYSNQPQHFGDGTRLSIL.

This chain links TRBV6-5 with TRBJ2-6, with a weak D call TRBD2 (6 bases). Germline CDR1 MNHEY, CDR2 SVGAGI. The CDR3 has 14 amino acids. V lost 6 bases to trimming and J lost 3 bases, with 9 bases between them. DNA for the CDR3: TGTGCCAGCAGCCCCGGGAGTGGGGCCAACGTCCTGACTTTC. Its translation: CASSPGSGANVLTF.

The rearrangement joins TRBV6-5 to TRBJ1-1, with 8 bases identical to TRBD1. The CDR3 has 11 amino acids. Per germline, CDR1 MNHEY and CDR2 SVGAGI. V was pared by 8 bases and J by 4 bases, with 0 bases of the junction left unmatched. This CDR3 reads CASDRGTEAFF. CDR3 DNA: TGTGCCAGCGACAGGGGCACTGAAGCTTTCTTT.

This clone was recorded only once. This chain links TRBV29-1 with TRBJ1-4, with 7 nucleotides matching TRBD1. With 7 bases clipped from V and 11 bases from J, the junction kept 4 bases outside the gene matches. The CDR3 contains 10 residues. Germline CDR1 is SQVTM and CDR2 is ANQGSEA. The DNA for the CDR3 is TGCAGCGCCAGGGGGGAGAAACTGTTTTTT. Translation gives CSARGEKLFF.